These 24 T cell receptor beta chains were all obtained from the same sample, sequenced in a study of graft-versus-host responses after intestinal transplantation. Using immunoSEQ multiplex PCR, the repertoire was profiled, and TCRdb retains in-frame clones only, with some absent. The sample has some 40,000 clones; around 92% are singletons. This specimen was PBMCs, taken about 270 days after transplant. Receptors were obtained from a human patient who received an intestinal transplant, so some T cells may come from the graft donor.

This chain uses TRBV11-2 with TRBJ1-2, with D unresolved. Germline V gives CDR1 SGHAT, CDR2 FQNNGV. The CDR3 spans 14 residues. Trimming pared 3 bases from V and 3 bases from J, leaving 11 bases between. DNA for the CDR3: TGTGCCAGCAGCTTTACGTACAGCGACTATGGCTACACCTTC. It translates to CASSFTYSDYGYTF. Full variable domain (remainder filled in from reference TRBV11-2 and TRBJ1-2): EAGVAQSPRYKIIEKRQSVAFWCNPISGHATLYWYQQILGQGPKLLIQFQNNGVVDDSQLPKDRFSAERLKGVDSTLKIQPAKLEDSAVYLCASSFTYSDYGYTFGSGTRLTVV.

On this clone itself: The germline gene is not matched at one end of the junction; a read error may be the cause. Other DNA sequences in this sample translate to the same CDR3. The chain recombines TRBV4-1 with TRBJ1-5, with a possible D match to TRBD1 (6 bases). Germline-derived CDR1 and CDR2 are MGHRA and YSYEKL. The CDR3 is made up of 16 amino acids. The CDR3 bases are TGTGCCAGCAGCCAAGATTGGACAGTTAGCAATCAGCCCCAGCATTTT. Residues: CASSQDWTVSNQPQHF.

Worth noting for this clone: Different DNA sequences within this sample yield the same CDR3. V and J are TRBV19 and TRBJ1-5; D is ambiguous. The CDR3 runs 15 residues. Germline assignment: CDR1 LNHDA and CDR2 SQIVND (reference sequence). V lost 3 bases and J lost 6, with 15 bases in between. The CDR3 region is CASSITSGGFQPQHF. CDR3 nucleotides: TGTGCCAGTAGTATTACGTCAGGAGGCTTTCAGCCCCAGCATTTT.

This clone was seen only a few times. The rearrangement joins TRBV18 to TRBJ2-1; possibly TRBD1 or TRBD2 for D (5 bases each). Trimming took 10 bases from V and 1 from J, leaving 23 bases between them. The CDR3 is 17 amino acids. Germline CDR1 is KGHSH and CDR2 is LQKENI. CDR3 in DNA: TGTGCCACCCCCGGGAATCAGGGCGCAGGATCCTACAATGAGCAGTTCTTC. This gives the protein CATPGNQGAGSYNEQFF.

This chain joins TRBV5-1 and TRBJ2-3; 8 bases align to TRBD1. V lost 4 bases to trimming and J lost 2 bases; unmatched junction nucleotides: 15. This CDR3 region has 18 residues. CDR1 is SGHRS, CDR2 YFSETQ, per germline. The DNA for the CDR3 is TGCGCCAGCAGCCTGGGTTCCTCACCGGGACAGGACACAGATACGCAGTATTTT. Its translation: CASSLGSSPGQDTDTQYF.

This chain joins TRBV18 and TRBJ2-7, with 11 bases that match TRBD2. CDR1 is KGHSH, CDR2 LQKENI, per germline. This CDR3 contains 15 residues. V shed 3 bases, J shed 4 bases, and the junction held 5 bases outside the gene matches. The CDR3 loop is CASSPRLAGRYEQYF. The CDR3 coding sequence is TGTGCCAGCTCACCGAGACTAGCGGGACGTTACGAGCAGTACTTC.

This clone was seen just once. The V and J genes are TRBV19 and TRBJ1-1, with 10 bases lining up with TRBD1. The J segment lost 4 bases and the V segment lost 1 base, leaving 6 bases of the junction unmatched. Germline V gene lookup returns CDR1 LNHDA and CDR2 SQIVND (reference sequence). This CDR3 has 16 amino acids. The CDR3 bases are TGTGCCAGTAGTATAGGCGGACAGGGGGTTGGCACTGAAGCTTTCTTT. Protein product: CASSIGGQGVGTEAFF. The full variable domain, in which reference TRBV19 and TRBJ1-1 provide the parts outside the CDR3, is DGGITQSPKYLFRKEGQNVTLSCEQNLNHDAMYWYRQDPGQGLRLIYYSQIVNDFQKGDIAEGYSVSREKKESFPLTVTSAQKNPTAFYLCASSIGGQGVGTEAFFGQGTRLTVV.

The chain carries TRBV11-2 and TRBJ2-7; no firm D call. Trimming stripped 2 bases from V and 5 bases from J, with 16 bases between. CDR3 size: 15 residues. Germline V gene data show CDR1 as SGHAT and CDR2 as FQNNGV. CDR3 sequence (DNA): TGTGCCAGCAGCTTATTTGGCCTAGTCTCTAACGAGCAGTACTTC. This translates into CASSLFGLVSNEQYF.

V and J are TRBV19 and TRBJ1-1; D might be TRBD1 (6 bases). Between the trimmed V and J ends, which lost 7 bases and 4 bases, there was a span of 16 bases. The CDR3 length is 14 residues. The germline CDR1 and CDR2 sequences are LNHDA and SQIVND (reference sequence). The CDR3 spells CASKPRGGGTEAFF. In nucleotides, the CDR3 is TGTGCCAGTAAGCCCCGGGGAGGGGGCACTGAAGCTTTCTTT.

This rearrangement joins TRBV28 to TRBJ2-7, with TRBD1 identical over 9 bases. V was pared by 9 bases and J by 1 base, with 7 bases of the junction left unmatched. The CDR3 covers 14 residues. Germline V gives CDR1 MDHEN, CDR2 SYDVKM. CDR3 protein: CASIRDRASYEQYF. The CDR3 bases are TGTGCCAGTATCCGGGACAGGGCGTCCTACGAGCAGTACTTC.

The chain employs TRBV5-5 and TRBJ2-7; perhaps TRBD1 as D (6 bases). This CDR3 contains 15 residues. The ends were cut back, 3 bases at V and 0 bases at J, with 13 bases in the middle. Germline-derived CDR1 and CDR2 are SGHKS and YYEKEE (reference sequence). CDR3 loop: CASSSIPGDSYEQYF. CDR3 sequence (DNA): TGTGCCAGCAGCTCCATTCCAGGGGACTCCTACGAGCAGTACTTC.

The chain's CDR3 is CASSHPHRHFTVSASTDTQYF. The CDR3 DNA is TGCGCCAGCAGCCACCCTCACCGACACTTCACCGTTAGTGCTAGCACAGATACGCAGTATTTT. The chain joins TRBV4-1 to TRBJ2-3; D is ambiguous. Trimming left V 3 bases short and J 0 bases short, with 28 bases between. This CDR3 is built from 21 residues. Looked up from germline, CDR1 is MGHRA and CDR2 is YSYEKL.

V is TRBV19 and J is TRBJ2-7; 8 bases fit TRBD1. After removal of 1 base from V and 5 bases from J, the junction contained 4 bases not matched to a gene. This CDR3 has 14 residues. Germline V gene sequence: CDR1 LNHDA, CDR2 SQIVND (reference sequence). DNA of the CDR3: TGTGCCAGTAGTATAGGGACAGGGTACCACGAGCAGTACTTC. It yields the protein CASSIGTGYHEQYF.

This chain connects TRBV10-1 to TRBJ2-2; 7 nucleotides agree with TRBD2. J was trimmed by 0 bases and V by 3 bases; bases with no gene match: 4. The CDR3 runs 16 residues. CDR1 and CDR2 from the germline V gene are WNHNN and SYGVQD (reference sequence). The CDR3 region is CASSDGLVANTGELFF. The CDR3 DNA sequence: TGCGCCAGCAGTGACGGACTAGTGGCGAACACCGGGGAGCTGTTTTTT.

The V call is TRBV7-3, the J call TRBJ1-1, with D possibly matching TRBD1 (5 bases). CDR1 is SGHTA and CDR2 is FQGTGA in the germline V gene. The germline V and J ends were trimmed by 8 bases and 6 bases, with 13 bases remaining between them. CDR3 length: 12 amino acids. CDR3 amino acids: CASRGEGPEAFF. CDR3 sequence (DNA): TGTGCCAGCCGGGGCGAGGGCCCTGAAGCTTTCTTT.

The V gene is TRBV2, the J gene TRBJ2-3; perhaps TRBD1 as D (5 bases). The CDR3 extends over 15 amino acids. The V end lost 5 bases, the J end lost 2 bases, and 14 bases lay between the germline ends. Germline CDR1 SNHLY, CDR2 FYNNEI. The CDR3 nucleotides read TGTGCCAGCAGTCCAGGACAAGGTTTCACAGATACGCAGTATTTT. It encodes CASSPGQGFTDTQYF.

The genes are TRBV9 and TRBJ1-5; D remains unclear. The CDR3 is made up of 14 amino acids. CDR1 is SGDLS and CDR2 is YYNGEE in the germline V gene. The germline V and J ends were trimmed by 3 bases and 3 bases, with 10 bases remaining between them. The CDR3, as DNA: TGTGCCAGCAGCGCCGGAGATTACAATCAGCCCCAGCATTTT. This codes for CASSAGDYNQPQHF.

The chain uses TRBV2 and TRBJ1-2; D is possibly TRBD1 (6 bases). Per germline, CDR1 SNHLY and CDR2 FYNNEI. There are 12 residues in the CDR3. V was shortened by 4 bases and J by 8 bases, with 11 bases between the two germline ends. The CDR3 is CASSADGGGYTF. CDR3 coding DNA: TGTGCCAGCAGTGCGGACGGGGGCGGCTACACCTTC.

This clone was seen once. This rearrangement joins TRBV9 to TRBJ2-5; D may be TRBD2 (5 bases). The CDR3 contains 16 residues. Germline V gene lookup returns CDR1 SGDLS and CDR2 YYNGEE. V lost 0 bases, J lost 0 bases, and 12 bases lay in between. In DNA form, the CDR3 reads TGTGCCAGCAGCGTAGAGGGTAGAGGGTACCAAGAGACCCAGTACTTC. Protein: CASSVEGRGYQETQYF.

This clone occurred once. The DNA of the CDR3 is TGTGCCAGTAGTCGAGGGTGGATAAGAGAAAAACTGTTTTTT. Translation gives CASSRGWIREKLFF. The V and J genes are TRBV19 and TRBJ1-4; D remains ambiguous. CDR1 LNHDA and CDR2 SQIVND come from the germline V gene (reference sequence). The CDR3 spans 14 residues. V lost 5 bases to trimming and J lost 8 bases, with 15 bases between them.

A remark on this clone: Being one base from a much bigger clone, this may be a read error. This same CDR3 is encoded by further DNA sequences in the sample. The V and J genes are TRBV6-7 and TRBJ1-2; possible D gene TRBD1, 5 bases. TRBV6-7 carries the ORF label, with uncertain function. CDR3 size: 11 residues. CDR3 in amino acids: CASSGHYGYTF. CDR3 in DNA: TGTGCCAGCAGTGGACACTATGGTTACACCTTC.

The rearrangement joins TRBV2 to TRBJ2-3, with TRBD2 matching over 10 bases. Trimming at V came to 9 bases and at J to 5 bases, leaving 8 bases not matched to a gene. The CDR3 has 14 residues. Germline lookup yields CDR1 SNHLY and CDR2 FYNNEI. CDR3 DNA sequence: TGTGCCAGGAGAGCGGGGGGGCTATTAGATACGCAGTATTTT. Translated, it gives CARRAGGLLDTQYF. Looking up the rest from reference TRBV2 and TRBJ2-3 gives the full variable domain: EPEVTQTPSHQVTQMGQEVILRCVPISNHLYFYWYRQILGQKVEFLVSFYNNEISEKSEIFDDQFSVERPDGSNFTLKIRSTKLEDSAMYFCARRAGGLLDTQYFGPGTRLTVL.

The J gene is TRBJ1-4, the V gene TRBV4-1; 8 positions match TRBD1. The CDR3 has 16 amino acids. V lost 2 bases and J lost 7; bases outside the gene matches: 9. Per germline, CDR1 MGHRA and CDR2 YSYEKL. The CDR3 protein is CASSQTRQGMSEKLFF. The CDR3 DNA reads TGCGCCAGCAGCCAAACCCGACAGGGGATGAGTGAAAAACTGTTTTTT.

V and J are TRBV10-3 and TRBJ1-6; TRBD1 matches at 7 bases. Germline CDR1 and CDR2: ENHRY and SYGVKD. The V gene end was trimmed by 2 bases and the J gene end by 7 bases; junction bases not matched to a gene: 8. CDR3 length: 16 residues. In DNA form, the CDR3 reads TGTGCCATCAGTGAGCGAGCCGGGACAGAAAATTCACCCCTCCACTTT. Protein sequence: CAISERAGTENSPLHF.